This T cell receptor (beta chain) was captured by sequencing in a study of cytomegalovirus exposure and HLA in healthy donors. PCR used 60 Vbeta primers and 13 Jbeta primers. The protocol was immunoSEQ multiplex PCR, while the TCRdb copy is restricted to in-frame clones and leaves out a portion. The sample contains more than 150,000 clones, about 82% of which appear only once. V trimming: 3 bases; J trimming: 10 bases; junction bases outside the gene matches: 11. Looked up from germline, CDR1 is MDHEN and CDR2 is SYDVKM. This CDR3 is built from 14 residues. The source of this sequence is a man younger than 35 in good health and CMV-seronegative. The J gene is TRBJ1-2, the V gene TRBV28; 7 bases are a match to TRBD1. The sample consisted of PBMCs. The CDR3 sequence: CASSFFAAGTDYTF. CDR3 nucleotides: TGTGCCAGCAGTTTCTTCGCAGCCGGGACAGACTACACCTTC.